The 31 T cell receptor beta chains below all came from one sample that was sequenced in a study of regulatory dendritic cells for organ transplantation. These receptors have no known antigen. The data were produced by immunoSEQ multiplex PCR, yet TCRdb's version contains in-frame clones alone and is incomplete. The table includes about 4,200 clones, roughly 63% detected once. Sorted T cells were CFSE-labeled and cultured five to six days with allogeneic regulatory or mature dendritic cells at 1:10. Source material: memory CD8+ T cells from blood cultured with regulatory dendritic cells. Described subset: CD45RO+ memory T cells. The receptors were gathered from a human donor in good health.

V and J are TRBV29-1 and TRBJ2-5; TRBD1 matches 8 bases. The CDR3 is made up of 14 amino acids. With V trimmed by 2 bases and J by 4 bases, 6 bases remained unmatched. From germline, CDR1 is SQVTM and CDR2 ANQGSEA. In nucleotides, the CDR3 is TGCAGCGTTGAATGGGGACAGGTTCGAGAGACCCAGTACTTC. This sequence encodes CSVEWGQVRETQYF.

This rearrangement joins TRBV27 to TRBJ2-1; tentatively, D is TRBD2 (5 bases). V lost 11 bases, J lost 7 bases, and 6 bases lay in between. The CDR3 sequence is 9 residues long. Germline assignment: CDR1 MNHEY and CDR2 SMNVEV (reference sequence). CDR3 coding DNA: TGTGCCGCGGGTAATGAGCAGTTCTTC. The encoded protein is CAAGNEQFF.

This clone was seen a single time. The sample has other DNA sequences that encode this CDR3 too. V gene TRBV27 combines with J gene TRBJ2-7, with 8 bases that match TRBD1. The CDR3 is made up of 15 amino acids. Germline V lookup: CDR1 MNHEY, CDR2 SMNVEV (reference sequence). V shed 5 bases and J 0 bases; nucleotides not matched to a gene: 6. The DNA for the CDR3 is TGTGCCAGCAGTCCAAACAGGGGGAACTCCTACGAGCAGTACTTC. Protein product: CASSPNRGNSYEQYF.

V and J are TRBV6-1 and TRBJ2-7; 8 bases are shared with TRBD1. This CDR3 spans 15 amino acids. The germline V gene encodes CDR1 MNHNS and CDR2 SASEGT. Trimming cost V 2 bases and J 7 bases; bases outside gene matches: 10. The DNA of the CDR3 is TGTGCCAGCAGTGAAACCGGGACAGGAAGATTAGAGCAGTACTTC. Encoded protein: CASSETGTGRLEQYF.

The chain links TRBV19 to TRBJ2-7, with TRBD1 matching 8 bases. The CDR3 runs to 17 residues. The germline V gene encodes CDR1 LNHDA and CDR2 SQIVND (reference sequence). The J segment lost 3 bases and the V segment lost 3 bases, leaving 13 bases of the junction unmatched. In nucleotides, the CDR3 is TGTGCCAGTAGTATGTTCGCGCAGGGGGCTTGGTTCTACGAGCAGTACTTC. This codes for CASSMFAQGAWFYEQYF.

This clone was counted a few times. The chain uses TRBV5-1 and TRBJ1-1; unclear D gene. CDR1 is SGHRS and CDR2 is YFSETQ in the germline V gene. V was pared by 0 bases and J by 3 bases, with 18 bases between. CDR3 size: 17 residues. The CDR3 DNA reads TGCGCCAGCAGCTTGGGGGTGGGAGGGTATGAGGACACTGAAGCTTTCTTT. Its protein is CASSLGVGGYEDTEAFF.

The rearrangement uses TRBV5-6 and TRBJ1-2, with D possibly matching TRBD1 (6 bases). The V end was cut by 1 base, the J end by 4 bases, with 17 bases between. The germline V gene has CDR1 SGHDT and CDR2 YYEEEE. This CDR3 contains 16 residues. The chain's CDR3 is CASSLTPTGGPYGYTF. In DNA form, the CDR3 reads TGTGCCAGCAGCTTGACTCCTACCGGGGGGCCCTATGGCTACACCTTC.

This clone was recorded a few times. The chain carries TRBV19 and TRBJ2-1; 14 bases agree with TRBD2. V shed 5 bases, J shed 1 base, and the junction held 10 bases outside the gene matches. CDR3 length: 19 residues. CDR1 is LNHDA, CDR2 SQIVND, per germline (reference sequence). The CDR3 DNA follows: TGTGCCAGTAGTCCCTCCGGACTAGCGGGGGGCGGGTCCTACAATGAGCAGTTCTTC. It yields the protein CASSPSGLAGGGSYNEQFF.

The genes are TRBV2 and TRBJ1-6; TRBD1 aligns across 8 bases. With V trimmed by 4 bases and J by 0 bases, 8 bases remained unmatched. Germline V lookup: CDR1 SNHLY, CDR2 FYNNEI. CDR3 length: 18 residues. This CDR3 reads CASSVDRAGSSYNSPLHF. The CDR3 region has the DNA TGTGCCAGCAGTGTGGACAGGGCAGGGAGCTCCTATAATTCACCCCTCCACTTT.

The chain joins TRBV7-8 to TRBJ2-7, with 8 bases matching TRBD1. From germline, CDR1 is SGHVS and CDR2 FQNEAQ. V gave up 4 bases and J gave up 4 bases; unmatched junction bases: 9. This CDR3 spans 15 amino acids. The CDR3 is CASSSRQGPLYEQYF. The CDR3 region has the DNA TGTGCCAGCAGCTCAAGACAGGGGCCCTTATACGAGCAGTACTTC.

This rearrangement joins TRBV7-9 to TRBJ2-1, with 9 bases fitting TRBD1. Unmatched junction bases numbered 7, after V lost 5 bases and J lost 5 bases. CDR1 is SEHNR and CDR2 is FQNEAQ in the germline V gene (reference sequence). The CDR3 spans 15 residues. Here the CDR3 DNA reads TGTGCCAGCAGCGGATCGGGACAGGGAAACAATGAGCAGTTCTTC. It translates to CASSGSGQGNNEQFF.

This rearrangement joins TRBV27 to TRBJ1-5; D gene ambiguous. V was clipped by 6 bases and J by 2 bases, with 11 bases between them. The CDR3 covers 14 residues. Germline V gene sequence: CDR1 MNHEY, CDR2 SMNVEV (reference sequence). The CDR3 bases are TGTGCCAGCAGCCTCGGGTGGGGCAATCAGCCCCAGCATTTT. It specifies CASSLGWGNQPQHF.

The chain uses TRBV4-3 and TRBJ2-5; tentatively, D is TRBD2 (5 bases). Trimming cost V 0 bases and J 4 bases, with 12 bases left between them. CDR3 length: 15 residues. The germline CDR1 and CDR2 sequences are LGHNA and YSLEER. The CDR3 DNA reads TGCGCCAGCAGCCAAGATAAGGTTAGCGCAGAGACCCAGTACTTC. Translation: CASSQDKVSAETQYF.

This clone has only one observation. This chain joins TRBV7-9 and TRBJ2-7; tentatively, D is TRBD1 (6 bases). CDR1 and CDR2 from the germline V gene are SEHNR and FQNEAQ (reference sequence). The CDR3 extends over 14 amino acids. V lost 5 bases, J lost 3 bases, and 14 bases lay in between. The CDR3 bases are TGTGCCAGCAGCGGGGGCCGAACCTACTACGAGCAGTACTTC. Translation: CASSGGRTYYEQYF.

In the case of this clone: This sample includes further DNA sequences coding for the same CDR3. This CDR3 reads CASSLGTGNTEAFF. CDR3 DNA: TGTGCCAGCAGCCTTGGGACAGGGAACACTGAAGCTTTCTTT. The V gene is TRBV7-8, the J gene TRBJ1-1; TRBD1 aligns across 8 bases. The CDR3 runs 14 residues. The ends lost 5 bases at V and 1 base at J; junction bases unmatched: 3. The germline V gene encodes CDR1 SGHVS and CDR2 FQNEAQ.

The sample holds one count of this clone. The genes are TRBV11-3 and TRBJ2-4, with 9 bases identical to TRBD2. V gave up 2 bases and J gave up 2 bases; unmatched junction bases: 10. The germline V gene encodes CDR1 SGHNT and CDR2 YENEEA. The CDR3 is 18 residues long. The CDR3 DNA is TGTGCCAGCAGCTTACGAGCGGGGGGTCCCCTACCCAAAAACATTCAGTACTTC. The encoded protein is CASSLRAGGPLPKNIQYF.

Only a few counts were recorded for this clone. The rearrangement joins TRBV7-6 to TRBJ1-5; weak D call: TRBD1 (5 bases). The CDR3 has 17 amino acids. V lost 0 bases and J lost 0, with 12 bases in between. Per the germline V gene, CDR1 is SGHVS and CDR2 is FNYEAQ. The chain's CDR3 is CASSLAAGGYSNQPQHF. The DNA for the CDR3 is TGTGCCAGCAGCTTAGCGGCCGGGGGTTATAGCAATCAGCCCCAGCATTTT.

The V and J genes are TRBV10-3 and TRBJ2-7; D might be TRBD1 (5 bases). Germline-derived CDR1 and CDR2 are ENHRY and SYGVKD. This CDR3 spans 12 amino acids. Trimming cost V 3 bases and J 3 bases, with 6 bases left between them. The CDR3 coding sequence is TGTGCCATCAGTGACAGGGACTACGAGCAGTACTTC. Encoded protein: CAISDRDYEQYF.

This clone was seen once. The same CDR3 is also encoded by other DNA sequences in this sample. The chain carries TRBV11-2 and TRBJ1-1; the D gene is possibly TRBD1 (6 bases). This CDR3 comprises 14 residues. V lost 5 bases and J 3 bases, leaving 13 bases between the germline ends. Germline values: CDR1 SGHAT, CDR2 FQNNGV. The CDR3 bases are TGTGCCAGCAGCCTAGGGGGGAGGGACACTGAAGCTTTCTTT. Its translation is CASSLGGRDTEAFF.

In its sample, this clone ranks as large. V and J are TRBV11-2 and TRBJ2-1; 8 bases map to TRBD2. CDR3 length: 15 residues. CDR1 and CDR2 from the germline V gene are SGHAT and FQNNGV. The J segment lost 3 bases and the V segment lost 3 bases, leaving 4 bases of the junction unmatched. The DNA of the CDR3 is TGTGCCAGCAGCTTCGGGGGGGAAATCTACAATGAGCAGTTCTTC. Its protein is CASSFGGEIYNEQFF.

The chain is built from TRBV7-9 and TRBJ2-5; D gene ambiguous. The ends were cut back, 6 bases at V and 3 bases at J, with 11 bases in the middle. This CDR3 has 13 residues. The germline V gene has CDR1 SEHNR and CDR2 FQNEAQ (reference sequence). Written as DNA, the CDR3 is TGTGCCAGCAGTCATATCATAGAAGAGACCCAGTACTTC. Its protein is CASSHIIEETQYF.

The chain has TRBV9 and TRBJ2-5, with a weak D call TRBD1 (6 bases). CDR1 and CDR2 (germline): SGDLS, YYNGEE. The CDR3 is made up of 15 amino acids. V lost 0 bases, J lost 2 bases, and 11 bases lay in between. The CDR3 DNA is TGTGCCAGCAGCGTAGAACAGGGCTCTCAAGAGACCCAGTACTTC. Its protein is CASSVEQGSQETQYF.

This rearrangement joins TRBV21-1 to TRBJ2-7; TRBD1 was called by the table and not checked on the DNA. TRBV21-1 has pseudogene status. There are 18 residues in the CDR3. The CDR3, as DNA: TGTGCCAGCAGCAAACTGGGGACAGGGGCCTATATCTCCTACGAGCAGTACTTC. This encodes CASSKLGTGAYISYEQYF.

In this sample, this clone turned up a few times. The CDR3 nucleotides read TGTGCCAGCAGCCCCTACCACAGACAGGGCTCTGGAAACACCATATATTTT. Protein: CASSPYHRQGSGNTIYF. The chain is built from TRBV5-5 and TRBJ1-3; 7 bases are a match to TRBD1. The CDR3 is made up of 17 amino acids. Trimming took 4 bases from V and 0 from J; bases not matched to a gene: 10. CDR1 and CDR2 (germline): SGHKS, YYEKEE (reference sequence).

The chain combines TRBV23-1 with TRBJ2-2; 9 bases agree with TRBD1. TRBV23-1 is flagged as an ORF with uncertain function. Germline trimming cut 1 base from V and 2 bases from J; bases unmatched to any gene: 5. The CDR3 covers 17 residues. CDR3 loop: CASSQWDRDRNTGELFF. The CDR3 region has the DNA TGCGCCAGCAGTCAATGGGACAGGGACCGAAACACCGGGGAGCTGTTTTTT.

The chain's CDR3 is CASSISAFGEPNTEAFF. CDR3 sequence (DNA): TGTGCCAGCAGCATAAGCGCTTTCGGGGAGCCGAACACTGAAGCTTTCTTT. The rearrangement joins TRBV7-8 to TRBJ1-1; D is uncertain. V lost 5 bases and J lost 1, with 20 bases in between. The CDR3 totals 17 residues. Germline V gene data show CDR1 as SGHVS and CDR2 as FQNEAQ.

The rearrangement joins TRBV4-3 to TRBJ2-7; possibly TRBD2 for D (5 bases). Between the trimmed V and J ends, which lost 0 bases and 0 bases, there was a span of 9 bases. This CDR3 is built from 15 residues. Germline-derived CDR1 and CDR2 are LGHNA and YSLEER. The CDR3 loop reads CASSQEAGISYEQYF. Here the CDR3 DNA reads TGCGCCAGCAGCCAAGAGGCCGGGATCTCCTACGAGCAGTACTTC.

The V and J genes are TRBV12-5 and TRBJ2-3, with 8 positions matching TRBD2. Germline V lookup: CDR1 LGHNT, CDR2 FRNRAP. With 0 bases clipped from V and 0 bases from J, the junction kept 8 bases outside the gene matches. This CDR3 has 18 amino acids. The CDR3 bases are TGTGCTAGTGGTTTGGTACCTTTTAGCGGGGAGAGCACAGATACGCAGTATTTT. It codes for CASGLVPFSGESTDTQYF.

This clone turned up a few times. The chain has TRBV7-9 and TRBJ1-2; D gene ambiguous. CDR1 is SEHNR, CDR2 FQNEAQ, per germline (reference sequence). The CDR3 sequence is 12 residues long. Trimming left V 5 bases short and J 8 bases short, with 12 bases between. The CDR3 nucleotides are TGTGCCAGCAGCCCAGGACGGGAAGGCTACACCTTC. It translates to CASSPGREGYTF.

The J gene is TRBJ1-2, the V gene TRBV5-8, with TRBD1 matching over 9 bases. The germline V gene encodes CDR1 SGHTS and CDR2 YDEGEE. J was trimmed by 3 bases and V by 4 bases; bases with no gene match: 4. The CDR3 is 14 residues long. The CDR3 DNA reads as TGTGCCAGCAGCGTACAGGGGGCGGACTATGGCTACACCTTC. It yields the protein CASSVQGADYGYTF.

The chain uses TRBV16 and TRBJ1-1, with 7 bases identical to TRBD1. The V gene's germline CDR1 is KGHSY and CDR2 FQNENV. The CDR3 is 15 amino acids. Trimming at V came to 1 base and at J to 4 bases, leaving 6 bases not matched to a gene. The CDR3 protein is CASSQLRGLRTEAFF. The CDR3, as DNA: TGTGCCAGCAGCCAATTAAGGGGGCTCCGCACTGAAGCTTTCTTT.